This entry lists 2 T cell receptor beta chains sequenced from one sample in a study of blood T cell repertoires in COVID-19. Clones were read by immunoSEQ multiplex PCR, and TCRdb kept only the in-frame ones, dropping some. Seen here are 220,000 or so clones, roughly 90% observed once, and the top ten hold over 13%. Sequencing was carried out using PBMCs or T cells enriched from blood (not recorded which). The receptors here all came from a man aged 25 to 40 who had been exposed to COVID-19.

The CDR3: CASSYGLGYGYTF. The CDR3 DNA follows: TGTGCCAGCAGTTACGGACTAGGCTATGGCTACACCTTC. This chain connects TRBV6-5 to TRBJ1-2; no definite D call. The CDR3 sequence is 13 residues long. Germline CDR1 is MNHEY and CDR2 is SVGAGI. The ends were cut back, 2 bases at V and 4 bases at J, with 8 bases in the middle.

The chain employs TRBV29-1 and TRBJ1-2; TRBD1 aligns across 8 bases. The CDR3 extends over 13 amino acids. V lost 5 bases, J lost 4 bases, and 6 bases stayed unmatched. Germline-derived CDR1 and CDR2 are SQVTM and ANQGSEA. The DNA for the CDR3 is TGCAGCGTTTATGGACAGGGAGTCTATGGCTACACCTTC. Its protein product is CSVYGQGVYGYTF.